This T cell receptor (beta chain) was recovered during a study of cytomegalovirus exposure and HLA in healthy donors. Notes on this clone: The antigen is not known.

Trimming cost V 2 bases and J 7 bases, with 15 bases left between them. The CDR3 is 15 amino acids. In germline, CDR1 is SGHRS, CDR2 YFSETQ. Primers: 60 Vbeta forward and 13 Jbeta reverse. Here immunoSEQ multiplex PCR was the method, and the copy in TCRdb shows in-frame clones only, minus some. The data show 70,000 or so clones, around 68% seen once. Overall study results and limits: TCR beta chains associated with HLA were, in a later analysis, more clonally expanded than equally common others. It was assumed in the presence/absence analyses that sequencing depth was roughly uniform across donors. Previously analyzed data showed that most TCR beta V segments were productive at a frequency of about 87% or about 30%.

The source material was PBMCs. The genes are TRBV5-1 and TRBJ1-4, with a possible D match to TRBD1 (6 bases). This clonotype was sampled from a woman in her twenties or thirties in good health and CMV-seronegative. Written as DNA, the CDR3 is TGCGCCAGCAGCTTAGCCGGGACACCCGGTGAAAAACTGTTTTTT. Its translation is CASSLAGTPGEKLFF.